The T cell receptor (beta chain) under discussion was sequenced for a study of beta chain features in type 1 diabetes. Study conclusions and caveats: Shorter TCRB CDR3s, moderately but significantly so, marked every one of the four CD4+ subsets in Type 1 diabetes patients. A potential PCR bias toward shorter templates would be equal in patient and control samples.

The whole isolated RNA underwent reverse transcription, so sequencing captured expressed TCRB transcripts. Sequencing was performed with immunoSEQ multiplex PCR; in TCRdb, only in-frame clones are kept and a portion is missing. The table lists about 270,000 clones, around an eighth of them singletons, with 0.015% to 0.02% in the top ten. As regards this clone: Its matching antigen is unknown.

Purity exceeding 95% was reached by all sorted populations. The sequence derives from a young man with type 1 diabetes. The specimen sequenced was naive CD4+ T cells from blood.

DNA for the CDR3: TGTGCCAGCAGCTCCCTAGCGGGAGGCGCGAGCTCCTACAATGAGCAGTTCTTC. As protein: CASSSLAGGASSYNEQFF. The V gene is TRBV28, the J gene TRBJ2-1, with TRBD2 matching over 11 bases. V lost 6 bases and J lost 0; bases outside the gene matches: 10. Germline V gene data show CDR1 as MDHEN and CDR2 as SYDVKM. CDR3 length equals 18 residues.